Sequencing of this TCR beta chain was carried out in a study of early T cells in non-severe SARS-CoV-2 infection (dated by TCRdb to the early 2020s). Background for the entire study: TCR sequencing used bulk RNA from unsorted whole blood, so alpha and beta chains could not be paired. Overall study results and their limits: VDJdb matching was skewed toward anti-spike CD8 responses and likely underestimated virus-specific expansions by missing private and CD4 specificities.

A case-control design nested within a healthcare worker cohort in London, UK, was used, with weekly nasopharyngeal swab PCR tests and blood sampling performed. Healthcare workers were recruited between 23 and 31 March 2020, during the week of the UK lockdown, and were followed weekly for up to about 15 weeks. Receptors were amplified or captured by 5' RACE. The instrument given in TCRdb is NextSeq 500. In the TCR library protocol, unique molecular identifiers were attached to individual cDNA molecules to correct for PCR bias and sequencing error. Sequencing covered both TCR alpha and beta chains, and within each sample the abundances of alpha and beta sequences were tightly co-correlated. The authors' pipeline ran thus. Decombinator V4 was used to annotate the V gene, J gene and CDR3 of the TCR sequences. TCRs were defined as expanded if a significant change between any two time points was detected under a Poisson model with p below 0.0001. TCR abundances were normalised to the total number of TCRs sequenced per sample and were expressed as counts per million. TRAV1-2 paired with TRAJ12, TRAJ20 or TRAJ33 defined MAIT TCRs, while TRAV10 paired with TRAJ18 defined iNKT TCRs. VDJdb, accessed 1 November 2021, was searched for CMV, EBV and SARS-CoV-2 annotated TCRs, excluding TCRs annotated for multiple antigens. TCRdb redid the processing of the public reads, applying fastp at Q25 and MiXCR, and retained in-frame beta chains. When rows share a CDR3 protein, they turn into one entry using the most common DNA and genes. TCRdb's processing, not the authors', yielded these V and J calls. This sample lists some 48,000 distinct CDR3 sequences; 6% to 8% were detected once. Of the sample, 6% to 8.5% is held by the ten largest clones.

Cut back by 5 bases and 3 bases, the V and J ends lie 8 bases apart. From the cysteine up to the phenylalanine, the CDR3 has a length of 12 residues. Of the read, only the CDR3 DNA is kept; its 36 bases are in frame from base 1. The germline V gene sets CDR1 to SGHTA and CDR2 to FQGNSA. With regard to this clonotype: There is no known antigen for this receptor. No much larger clonotype is one base removed from it; base qualities were not supplied.

Rearrangement joined TRBV7-2 to TRBJ2-7; a confident D gene designation cannot be given. The receptor's source is an adult who was a healthcare worker with PCR-confirmed SARS-CoV-2 infection or an uninfected control (not recorded which). The material sequenced was whole blood, taken at baseline. At the DNA level, the sequence is TGTGCCAGCAGCCCGGACGACTACGAGCAGTACTTC. Its protein product is CASSPDDYEQYF.